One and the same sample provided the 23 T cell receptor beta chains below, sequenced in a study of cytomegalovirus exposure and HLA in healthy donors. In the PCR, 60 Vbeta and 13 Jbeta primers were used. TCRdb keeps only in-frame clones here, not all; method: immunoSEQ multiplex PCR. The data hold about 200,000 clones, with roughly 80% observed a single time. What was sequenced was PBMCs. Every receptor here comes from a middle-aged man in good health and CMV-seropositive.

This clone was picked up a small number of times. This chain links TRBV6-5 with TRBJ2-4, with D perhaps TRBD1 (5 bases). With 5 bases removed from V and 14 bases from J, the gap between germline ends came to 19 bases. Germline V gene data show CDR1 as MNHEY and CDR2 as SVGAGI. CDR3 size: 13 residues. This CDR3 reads CASSPLIGDQEYF. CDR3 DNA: TGTGCCAGCAGTCCCCTTATAGGGGATCAAGAGTACTTC.

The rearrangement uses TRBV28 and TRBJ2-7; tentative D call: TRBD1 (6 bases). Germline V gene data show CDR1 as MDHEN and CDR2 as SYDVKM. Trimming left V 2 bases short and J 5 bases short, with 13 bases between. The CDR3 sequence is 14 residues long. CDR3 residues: CASSLADSFNEQYF. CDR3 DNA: TGTGCCAGCAGTTTAGCGGACAGCTTTAACGAGCAGTACTTC.

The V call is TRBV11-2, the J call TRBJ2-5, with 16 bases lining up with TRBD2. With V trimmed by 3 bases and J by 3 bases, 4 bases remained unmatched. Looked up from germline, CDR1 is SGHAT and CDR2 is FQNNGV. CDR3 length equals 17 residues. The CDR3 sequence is CASSLGLAGGPEETQYF. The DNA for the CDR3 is TGTGCCAGCAGCTTGGGACTAGCGGGAGGGCCGGAAGAGACCCAGTACTTC.

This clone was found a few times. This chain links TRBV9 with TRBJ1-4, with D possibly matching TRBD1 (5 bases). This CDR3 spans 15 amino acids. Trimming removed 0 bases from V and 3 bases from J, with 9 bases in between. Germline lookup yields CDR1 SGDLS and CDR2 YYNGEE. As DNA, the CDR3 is TGTGCCAGCAGCGTAGCGGGGGAGGCTAATGAAAAACTGTTTTTT. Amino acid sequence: CASSVAGEANEKLFF.

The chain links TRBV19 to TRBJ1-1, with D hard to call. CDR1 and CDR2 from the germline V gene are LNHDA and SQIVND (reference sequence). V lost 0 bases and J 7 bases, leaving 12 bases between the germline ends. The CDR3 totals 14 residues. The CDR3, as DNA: TGTGCCAGTAGTATAGATCGGTCCCGAAGTGAAGCTTTCTTT. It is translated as CASSIDRSRSEAFF.

Here the CDR3 DNA reads TGTGCCAGCAGGAAACAGGGGAACCAGCCCCAGCATTTT. It is translated as CASRKQGNQPQHF. The rearrangement joins TRBV28 to TRBJ1-5, with 7 nucleotides matching TRBD1. The junction had 6 bases not matched to a gene; V was cut back by 6 bases and J by 7 bases. There are 13 residues in the CDR3. The V gene's germline CDR1 is MDHEN and CDR2 SYDVKM.

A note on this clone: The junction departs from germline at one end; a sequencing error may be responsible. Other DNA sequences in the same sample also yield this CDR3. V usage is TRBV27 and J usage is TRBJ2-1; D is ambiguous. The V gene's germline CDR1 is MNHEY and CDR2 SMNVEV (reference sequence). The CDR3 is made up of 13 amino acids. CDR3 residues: CASSLKEVNEQFF. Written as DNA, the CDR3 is TGTGCCAGCAGTCTAAAAGAGGTCAATGAGCAATTCTTC.

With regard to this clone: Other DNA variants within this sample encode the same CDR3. CDR3 sequence reads: CASSEGDRGPYEQYF. The CDR3 DNA reads TGTGCCAGCAGTGAAGGGGACAGGGGTCCCTACGAGCAGTACTTC. This chain joins TRBV2 and TRBJ2-7; 10 nucleotides match TRBD1. V lost 1 base and J lost 2; bases outside the gene matches: 2. CDR1 and CDR2 (germline): SNHLY, FYNNEI. The CDR3 has 15 amino acids.

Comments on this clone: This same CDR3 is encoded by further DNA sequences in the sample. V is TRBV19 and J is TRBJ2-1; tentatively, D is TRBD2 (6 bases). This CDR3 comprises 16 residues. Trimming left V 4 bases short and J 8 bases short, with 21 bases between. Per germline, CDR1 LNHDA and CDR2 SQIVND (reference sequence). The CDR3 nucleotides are TGTGCCAGTAGTAAATCGGGACTGGCGGGAAGCGATGAGCAGTTCTTC. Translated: CASSKSGLAGSDEQFF.

CDR3 sequence reads: CACSQANSGNTIYF. The CDR3 DNA sequence: TGTGCCTGTTCTCAGGCGAACTCTGGAAACACCATATATTTT. The J gene is TRBJ1-3, the V gene TRBV5-8; D remains ambiguous. CDR1 is SGHTS, CDR2 YDEGEE, per germline. This CDR3 spans 14 amino acids. V gave up 10 bases and J gave up 0 bases, with 14 bases separating them. Variable domain in full (rest from reference TRBV5-8 and TRBJ1-3): EAGVTQSPTHLIKTRGQQATLRCSPISGHTSVYWYQQALGLGLQFLLWYDEGEERNRGNFPPRFSGRQFPNYSSELNVNALELEDSALYLCACSQANSGNTIYFGEGSWLTVV.

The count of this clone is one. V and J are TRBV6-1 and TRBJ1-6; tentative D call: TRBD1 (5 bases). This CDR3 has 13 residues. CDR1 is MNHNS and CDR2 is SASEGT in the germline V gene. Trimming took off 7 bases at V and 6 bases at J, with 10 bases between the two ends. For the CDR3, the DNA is TGTGCCAGCATGGAACAGGCTAATTCACCCCTCCACTTT. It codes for CASMEQANSPLHF.

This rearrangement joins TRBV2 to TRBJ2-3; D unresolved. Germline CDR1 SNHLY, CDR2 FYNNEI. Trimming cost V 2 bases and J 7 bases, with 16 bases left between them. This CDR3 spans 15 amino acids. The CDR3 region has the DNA TGTGCCAGCAGTGAATATAAGTGGGCCTACCATACGCAGTATTTT. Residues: CASSEYKWAYHTQYF. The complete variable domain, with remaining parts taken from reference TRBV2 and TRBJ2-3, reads EPEVTQTPSHQVTQMGQEVILRCVPISNHLYFYWYRQILGQKVEFLVSFYNNEISEKSEIFDDQFSVERPDGSNFTLKIRSTKLEDSAMYFCASSEYKWAYHTQYFGPGTRLTVL.

The CDR3 spells CASSLPTGTSGGAAETQYF. Written as DNA, the CDR3 is TGTGCCAGCAGCTTACCGACAGGGACTAGCGGGGGGGCGGCCGAGACCCAGTACTTC. V gene TRBV11-2 combines with J gene TRBJ2-5; 16 bases agree with TRBD2. CDR3 length: 19 residues. Germline CDR1 SGHAT, CDR2 FQNNGV. V lost 2 bases to trimming and J lost 5 bases; unmatched junction nucleotides: 11.

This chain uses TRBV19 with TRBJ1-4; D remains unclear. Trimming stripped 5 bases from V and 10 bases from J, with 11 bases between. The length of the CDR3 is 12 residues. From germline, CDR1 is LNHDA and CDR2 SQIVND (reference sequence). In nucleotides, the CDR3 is TGTGCCAGTAGTGCCTCGAGGGCAAAACTGTTTTTT. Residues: CASSASRAKLFF.

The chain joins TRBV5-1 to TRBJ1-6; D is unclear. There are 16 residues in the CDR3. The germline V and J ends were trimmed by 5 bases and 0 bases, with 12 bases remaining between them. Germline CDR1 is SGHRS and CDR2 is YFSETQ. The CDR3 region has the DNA TGCGCCAGCAGGGATTCGGGTAGCTCCTATAATTCACCCCTCCACTTT. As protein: CASRDSGSSYNSPLHF.

The CDR3 nucleotides are TGTGCCAGCAGCTTAGCCCAGAGCGGCGCTGGAAACACCATATATTTT. This translates into CASSLAQSGAGNTIYF. The rearrangement uses TRBV11-2 and TRBJ1-3; no clear D. Germline V CDR1 and CDR2: SGHAT, FQNNGV. This CDR3 spans 16 amino acids. V gave up 1 base and J gave up 2 bases, with 12 bases separating them.

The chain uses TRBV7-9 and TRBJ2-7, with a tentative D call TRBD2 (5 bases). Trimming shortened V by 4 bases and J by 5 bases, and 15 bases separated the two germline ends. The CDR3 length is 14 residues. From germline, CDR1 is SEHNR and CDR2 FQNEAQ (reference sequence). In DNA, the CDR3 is TGTGCCAGCAGCTCTTCGGGATTCGTCGACGAGCAGTACTTC. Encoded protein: CASSSSGFVDEQYF.

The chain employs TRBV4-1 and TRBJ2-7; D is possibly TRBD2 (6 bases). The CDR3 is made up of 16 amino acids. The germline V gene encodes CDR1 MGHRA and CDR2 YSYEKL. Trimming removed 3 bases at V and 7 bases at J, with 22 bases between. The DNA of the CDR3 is TGCGCCAGCAGCCACGACCCCGGGACCCCGGCGGGGGAGCAGTACTTC. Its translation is CASSHDPGTPAGEQYF.

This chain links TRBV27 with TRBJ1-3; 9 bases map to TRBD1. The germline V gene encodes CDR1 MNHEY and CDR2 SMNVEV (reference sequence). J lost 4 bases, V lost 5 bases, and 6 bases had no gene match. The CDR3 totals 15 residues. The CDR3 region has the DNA TGTGCCAGCAGTCTAAACAGGGGGCGAGGAAACACCATATATTTT. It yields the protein CASSLNRGRGNTIYF.

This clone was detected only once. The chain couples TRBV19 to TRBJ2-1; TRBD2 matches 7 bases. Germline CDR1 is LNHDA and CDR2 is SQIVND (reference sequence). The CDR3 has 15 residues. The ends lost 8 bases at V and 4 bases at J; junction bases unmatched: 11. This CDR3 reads CASSLEAGLYNEQFF. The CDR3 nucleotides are TGTGCCAGTTCTCTTGAAGCGGGGCTATACAATGAGCAGTTCTTC.

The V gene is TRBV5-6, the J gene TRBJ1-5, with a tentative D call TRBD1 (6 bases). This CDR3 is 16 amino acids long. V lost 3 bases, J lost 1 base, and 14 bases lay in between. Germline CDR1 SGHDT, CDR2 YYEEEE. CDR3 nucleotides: TGTGCCAGCAGCTCCCGGCAGGGGATGAGCAATCAGCCCCAGCATTTT. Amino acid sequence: CASSSRQGMSNQPQHF.

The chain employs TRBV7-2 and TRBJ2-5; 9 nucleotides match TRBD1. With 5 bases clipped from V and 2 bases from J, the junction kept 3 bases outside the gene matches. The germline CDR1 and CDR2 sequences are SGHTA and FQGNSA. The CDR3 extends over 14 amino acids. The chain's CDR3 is CASSKQGAQETQYF. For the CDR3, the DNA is TGTGCCAGCAGCAAACAGGGGGCTCAAGAGACCCAGTACTTC.

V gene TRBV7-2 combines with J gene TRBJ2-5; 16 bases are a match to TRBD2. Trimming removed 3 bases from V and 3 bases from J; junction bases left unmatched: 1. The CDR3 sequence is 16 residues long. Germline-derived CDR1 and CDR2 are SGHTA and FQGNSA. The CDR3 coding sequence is TGTGCCAGCAGCTTCGGGACTAGCGGGGGGGAAGAGACCCAGTACTTC. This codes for CASSFGTSGGEETQYF.